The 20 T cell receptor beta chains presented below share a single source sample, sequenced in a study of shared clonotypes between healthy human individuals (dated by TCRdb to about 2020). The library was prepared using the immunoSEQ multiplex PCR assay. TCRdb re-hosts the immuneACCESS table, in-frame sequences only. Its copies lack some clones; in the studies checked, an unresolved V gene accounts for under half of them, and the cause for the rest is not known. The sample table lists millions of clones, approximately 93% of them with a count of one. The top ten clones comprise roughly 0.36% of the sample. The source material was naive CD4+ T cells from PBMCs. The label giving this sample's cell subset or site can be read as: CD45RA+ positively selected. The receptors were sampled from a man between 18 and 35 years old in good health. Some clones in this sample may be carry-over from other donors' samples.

In DNA form, the CDR3 reads TGCGCCAGCAGCCCCGGATGGGGGAAGCACCCAGATACGCAGTATTTT. Its protein is CASSPGWGKHPDTQYF. This chain uses TRBV5-1 with TRBJ2-3; D possibly uses TRBD1 or TRBD2 (5 bases each). Germline CDR1 and CDR2: SGHRS and YFSETQ. The CDR3 consists of 16 residues. V was pared by 4 bases and J by 4 bases, with 19 bases between.

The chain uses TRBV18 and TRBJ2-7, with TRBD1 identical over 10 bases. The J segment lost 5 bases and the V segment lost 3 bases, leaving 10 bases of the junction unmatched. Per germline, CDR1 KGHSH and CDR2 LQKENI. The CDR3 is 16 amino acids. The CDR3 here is CASSPYPGDRGHEQYF. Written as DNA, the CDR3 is TGTGCCAGCTCACCTTACCCTGGGGACAGGGGTCACGAGCAGTACTTC.

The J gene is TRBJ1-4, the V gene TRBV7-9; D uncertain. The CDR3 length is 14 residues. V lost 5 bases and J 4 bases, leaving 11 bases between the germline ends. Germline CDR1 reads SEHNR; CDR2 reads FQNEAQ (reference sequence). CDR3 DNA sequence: TGTGCCAGCAGCCCGCAGGTCATTAATGAAAAACTGTTTTTT. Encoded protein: CASSPQVINEKLFF.

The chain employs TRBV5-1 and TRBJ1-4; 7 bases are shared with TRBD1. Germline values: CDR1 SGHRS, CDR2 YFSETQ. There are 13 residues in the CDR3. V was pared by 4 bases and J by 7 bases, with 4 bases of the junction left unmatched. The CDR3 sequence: CASSGQEGEKLFF. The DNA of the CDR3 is TGCGCCAGCAGCGGACAGGAAGGTGAAAAACTGTTTTTT.

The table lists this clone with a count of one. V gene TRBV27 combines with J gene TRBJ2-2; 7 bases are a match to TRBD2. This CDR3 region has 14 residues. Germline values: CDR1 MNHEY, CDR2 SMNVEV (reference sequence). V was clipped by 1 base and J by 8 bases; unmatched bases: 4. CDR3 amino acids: CASSLFPAGGELFF. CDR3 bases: TGTGCCAGCAGTTTATTCCCAGCGGGAGGGGAGCTGTTTTTT.

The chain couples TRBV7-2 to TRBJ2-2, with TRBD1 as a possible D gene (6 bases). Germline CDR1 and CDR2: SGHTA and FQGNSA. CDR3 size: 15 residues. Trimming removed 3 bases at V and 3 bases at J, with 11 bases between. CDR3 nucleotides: TGTGCCAGCAGCTTGAGGGACACCTACACCGGGGAGCTGTTTTTT. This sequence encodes CASSLRDTYTGELFF.

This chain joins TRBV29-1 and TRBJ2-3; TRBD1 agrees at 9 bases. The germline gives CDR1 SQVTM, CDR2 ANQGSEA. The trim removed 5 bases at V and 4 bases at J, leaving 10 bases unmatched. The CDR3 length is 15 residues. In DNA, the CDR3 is TGCAGCGTTAAGGAGGTGGGACAGGGCGCAGATACGCAGTATTTT. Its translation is CSVKEVGQGADTQYF.

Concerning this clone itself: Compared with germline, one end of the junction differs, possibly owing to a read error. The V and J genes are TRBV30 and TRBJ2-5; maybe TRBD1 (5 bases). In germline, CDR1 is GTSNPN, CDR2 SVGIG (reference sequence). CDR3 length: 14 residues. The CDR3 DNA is TGTGCCTGGAGTGCCGACAGCGTCCAAGGGACCCAGTACTTC. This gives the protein CAWSADSVQGTQYF.

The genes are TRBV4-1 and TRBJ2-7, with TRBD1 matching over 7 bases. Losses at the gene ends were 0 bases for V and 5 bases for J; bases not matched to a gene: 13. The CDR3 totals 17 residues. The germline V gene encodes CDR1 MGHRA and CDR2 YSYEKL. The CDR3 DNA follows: TGCGCCAGCAGCCAAGATCTCGACACAGGGGCCGGCCACGAGCAGTACTTC. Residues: CASSQDLDTGAGHEQYF.

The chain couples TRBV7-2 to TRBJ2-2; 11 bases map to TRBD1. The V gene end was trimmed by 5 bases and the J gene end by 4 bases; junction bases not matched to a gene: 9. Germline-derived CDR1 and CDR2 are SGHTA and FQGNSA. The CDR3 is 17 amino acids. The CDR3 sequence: CASSLLDRGLGTGELFF. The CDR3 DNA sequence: TGTGCCAGCAGCCTCCTGGACAGGGGGCTCGGCACCGGGGAGCTGTTTTTT.

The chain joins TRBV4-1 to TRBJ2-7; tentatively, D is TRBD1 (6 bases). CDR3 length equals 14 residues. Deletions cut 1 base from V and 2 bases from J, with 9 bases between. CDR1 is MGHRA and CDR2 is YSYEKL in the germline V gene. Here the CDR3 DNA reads TGCGCCAGCAGCCAAGCAAACAGGGCCTACGAGCAGTACTTC. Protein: CASSQANRAYEQYF.

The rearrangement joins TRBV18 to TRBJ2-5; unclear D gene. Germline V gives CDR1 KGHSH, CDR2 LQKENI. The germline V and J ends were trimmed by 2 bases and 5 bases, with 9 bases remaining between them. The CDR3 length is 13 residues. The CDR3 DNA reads TGTGCCAGCTCACCATGGGTAGAGGAGACCCAGTACTTC. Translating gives CASSPWVEETQYF.

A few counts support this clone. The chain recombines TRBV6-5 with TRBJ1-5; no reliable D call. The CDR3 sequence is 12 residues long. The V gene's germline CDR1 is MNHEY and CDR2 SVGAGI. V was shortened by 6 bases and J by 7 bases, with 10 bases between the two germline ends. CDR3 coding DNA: TGTGCCAGCAGCCCCTCGGGGCAGCCCCAGCATTTT. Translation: CASSPSGQPQHF.

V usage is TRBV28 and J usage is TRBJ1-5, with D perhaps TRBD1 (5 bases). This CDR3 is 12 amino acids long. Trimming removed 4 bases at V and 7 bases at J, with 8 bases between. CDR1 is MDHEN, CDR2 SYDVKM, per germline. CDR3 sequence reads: CASSSRVQPQHF. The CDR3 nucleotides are TGTGCCAGCAGTTCCAGGGTACAGCCCCAGCATTTT.

CDR3 nucleotides: TGTGCCAGCAGTGTAGGGCGGGGGGCTAGCACAGATACGCAGTATTTT. This codes for CASSVGRGASTDTQYF. This chain connects TRBV25-1 to TRBJ2-3; 8 bases are shared with TRBD2. The CDR3 has 16 amino acids. The V and J ends lost 4 bases and 0 bases, in that order; junction bases with no gene match: 6. The germline V gene encodes CDR1 MGHDK and CDR2 SYGVNS.

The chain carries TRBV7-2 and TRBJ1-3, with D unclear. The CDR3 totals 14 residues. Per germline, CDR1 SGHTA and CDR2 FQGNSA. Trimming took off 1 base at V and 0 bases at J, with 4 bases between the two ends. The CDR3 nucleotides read TGTGCCAGCAGCTTAGTCCTCTCTGGAAACACCATATATTTT. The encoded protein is CASSLVLSGNTIYF.

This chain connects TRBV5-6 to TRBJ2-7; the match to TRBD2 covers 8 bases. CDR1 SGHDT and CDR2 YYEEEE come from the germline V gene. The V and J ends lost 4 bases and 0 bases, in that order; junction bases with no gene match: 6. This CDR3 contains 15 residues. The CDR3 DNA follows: TGTGCCAGCAGCCAACTAGCGGTCGGCTCCTACGAGCAGTACTTC. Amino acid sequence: CASSQLAVGSYEQYF.

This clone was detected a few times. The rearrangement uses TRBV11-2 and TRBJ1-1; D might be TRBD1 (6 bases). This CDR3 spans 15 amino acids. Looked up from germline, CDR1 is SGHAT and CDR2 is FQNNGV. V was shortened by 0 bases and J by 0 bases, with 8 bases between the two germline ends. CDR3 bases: TGTGCCAGCAGCTTAGATAACAGGGTGAACACTGAAGCTTTCTTT. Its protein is CASSLDNRVNTEAFF.

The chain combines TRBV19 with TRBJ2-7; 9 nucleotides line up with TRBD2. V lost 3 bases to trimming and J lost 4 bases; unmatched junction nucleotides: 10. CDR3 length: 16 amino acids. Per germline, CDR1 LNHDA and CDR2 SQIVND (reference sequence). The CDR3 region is CASSIRPGLARYEQYF. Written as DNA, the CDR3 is TGTGCCAGTAGTATCAGACCGGGACTAGCTCGGTACGAGCAGTACTTC. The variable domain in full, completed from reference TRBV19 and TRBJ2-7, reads DGGITQSPKYLFRKEGQNVTLSCEQNLNHDAMYWYRQDPGQGLRLIYYSQIVNDFQKGDIAEGYSVSREKKESFPLTVTSAQKNPTAFYLCASSIRPGLARYEQYFGPGTRLTVT.

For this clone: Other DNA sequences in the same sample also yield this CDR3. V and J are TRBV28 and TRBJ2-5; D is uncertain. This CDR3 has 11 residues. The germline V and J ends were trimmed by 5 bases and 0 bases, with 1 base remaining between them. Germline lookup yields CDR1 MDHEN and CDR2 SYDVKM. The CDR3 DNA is TGTGCCAGCAGTCACCAAGAGACCCAGTACTTC. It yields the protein CASSHQETQYF.